The sequence of this TCR beta chain was determined in a study of liver allograft versus peripheral blood T cells. About the research overall: The authors compared T cell receptor repertoires in transplanted livers with those in the peripheral blood of recipients.

This clonotype is medium-sized by share. CDR3 length: 16 amino acids. CDR1 is SGHNT, CDR2 YYREEE, per germline (reference sequence). J was trimmed by 0 bases and V by 6 bases; bases with no gene match: 10. TCRdb ran MiXCR on the reads and lists one entry per CDR3 protein. The sample includes some 2,500 distinct CDR3 sequences, 15% to 20% seen only once; the top ten take approximately 22%. The V gene is TRBV5-4, the J gene TRBJ1-2; TRBD1 matches at 8 bases. The TCR sequence derives from a human patient who had a liver transplant. T cells may partly derive from the graft donor. CDR3 amino acids: CASTRQGSLANYGYTF. The CDR3 DNA reads as TGTGCCAGCACTCGACAGGGGTCATTAGCTAACTATGGCTACACCTTC.